The clone carrying this T cell receptor beta chain was picked up one time. The data stem from a study of blood T cell repertoires in COVID-19. In the study overall: From the United States, Italy and Spain came samples of acute and convalescent COVID-19. Sources were T cells, B-cell-depleted T cells, or PBMCs; the material itself was cDNA or gDNA.

V was clipped by 2 bases and J by 5 bases; unmatched bases: 10. Germline CDR1 reads SGHKS; CDR2 reads YYEKEE (reference sequence). CDR3 length: 16 amino acids. How the authors handled the data: How many nucleated cells were present was estimated from reference gene primer amplification. The table came from immunoSEQ multiplex PCR; TCRdb's copy has only in-frame clones and leaves some out. Clone size and V and J calls were adopted from that table, with D and trimming inferred from the DNA. The sample lists 90,000 to 100,000 clones; roughly 86% were seen once. This clonotype originated in a man aged 45-65 years with acute or convalescent COVID-19. The gene calls are TRBV5-5 and TRBJ2-7, with 10 nucleotides matching TRBD1. Sequences were obtained from peripheral blood. The CDR3 protein is CASSLYAGTGANEQYF. Written as DNA, the CDR3 is TGTGCCAGCAGCTTATATGCAGGGACAGGGGCTAACGAGCAGTACTTC.